The source of this T cell receptor beta chain is a study of CD8+CD57+ T cells in acquired aplastic anemia. Study overall: Recorded DNA amounts for sorted CD4+ and CD8+ cells had an average of approximately 2.9 ug.

In regard to this clonotype: The antigen remains unidentified.

Using genomic DNA as the template, TCR beta VDJ and CDR3 profiling was carried out. A single record per CDR3 protein comes from TCRdb applying MiXCR to the reads. The repertoire has 250,000 to 300,000 distinct CDR3 sequences, 45% to 65% of them found once; the top ten carry around 7.6%. V was clipped by 6 bases and J by 5 bases; unmatched bases: 7. CDR3 length: 15 amino acids. CDR1 MGHDK and CDR2 SYGVNS come from the germline V gene. Points from the study as a whole: Patient and control CD8+ Simpson's diversity was not significantly different. Patients and controls were found to share 25 to 35 CD8+ CDR3 sequences.

The sample consisted of sorted CD4+, CD8+, or CD8+CD57+ T cells (not recorded which) from PBMCs. The sequence was obtained from a human donor with severe aplastic anemia or a healthy control (not recorded which). The V and J genes are TRBV25-1 and TRBJ2-3; 11 nucleotides match TRBD1. The CDR3 DNA reads TGTGCCAGCAGGAAAGGACAGGGGGCGTTAGATACGCAGTATTTT. It encodes CASRKGQGALDTQYF.